The 32 T cell receptor beta chains given below trace back to one sample, sequenced in a study of T cell changes during pregnancy in multiple sclerosis (dated by TCRdb to between 2018 and 2020). Libraries were built with the immunoSEQ multiplex PCR assay. Drawn from immuneACCESS, this table holds only the in-frame rearrangements with V and J called that TCRdb kept. Clones are partly lost; checked studies trace under half to an unresolved V gene and leave the rest unexplained. Recorded for this sample are some 53,000 clones; about 92% of them occurred a single time. Around 0.25% of the sample lies in the top ten. Here the sequenced sample was CD4+ T cells from peripheral blood mononuclear cells, taken in the third trimester of pregnancy. The receptor source for this set is a female donor with multiple sclerosis, enrolled in a pregnancy study.

The J gene is TRBJ2-1, the V gene TRBV30; 8 bases agree with TRBD1. J gave up 3 bases and V 7 bases, and 8 bases lay outside the gene matches. Per the germline V gene, CDR1 is GTSNPN and CDR2 is SVGIG (reference sequence). The CDR3 runs 14 residues. The CDR3 DNA follows: TGTGCCTACACGCCGGGACAGGTCTACAATGAGCAGTTCTTC. Translated: CAYTPGQVYNEQFF.

The chain has TRBV11-1 and TRBJ2-1, with 13 bases identical to TRBD2. CDR1 and CDR2 (germline): SGHAT, FQDESV (reference sequence). The CDR3 covers 16 residues. J was trimmed by 4 bases and V by 6 bases; bases with no gene match: 6. CDR3 nucleotides: TGTGCCAGCAGTCACCAGACTAGCGGGGGGTACAATGAGCAGTTCTTC. This codes for CASSHQTSGGYNEQFF.

The V and J genes are TRBV5-1 and TRBJ1-1, with 7 bases fitting TRBD1. Germline CDR1 is SGHRS and CDR2 is YFSETQ. V was pared by 3 bases and J by 3 bases, with 2 bases of the junction left unmatched. CDR3 size: 13 residues. The CDR3 DNA sequence: TGCGCCAGCAGCTCCCAGGGGGACACTGAAGCTTTCTTT. This translates into CASSSQGDTEAFF. Supplemented by reference TRBV5-1 and TRBJ1-1, the full variable domain reads KAGVTQTPRYLIKTRGQQVTLSCSPISGHRSVSWYQQTPGQGLQFLFEYFSETQRNKGNFPGRFSGRQFSNSRSEMNVSTLELGDSALYLCASSSQGDTEAFFGQGTRLTVV.

The chain employs TRBV11-2 and TRBJ2-5; 7 bases line up with TRBD1. The V and J ends lost 5 bases and 5 bases, in that order; junction bases with no gene match: 8. The V gene's germline CDR1 is SGHAT and CDR2 FQNNGV. The CDR3 extends over 14 amino acids. In nucleotides, the CDR3 is TGTGCCAGCAGCCCAATGACAGGGTTGGAGACCCAGTACTTC. Its protein product is CASSPMTGLETQYF.

The chain joins TRBV5-1 to TRBJ1-1; possibly TRBD1 for D (6 bases). Germline V CDR1 and CDR2: SGHRS, YFSETQ. V was cut by 0 bases and J by 5 bases, with 17 bases left in between. CDR3 length equals 16 residues. CDR3 region: CASSLEQGTFGTEAFF. The CDR3 bases are TGCGCCAGCAGCTTGGAACAGGGAACCTTCGGAACTGAAGCTTTCTTT. Filled out from reference TRBV5-1 and TRBJ1-1, the complete variable domain reads KAGVTQTPRYLIKTRGQQVTLSCSPISGHRSVSWYQQTPGQGLQFLFEYFSETQRNKGNFPGRFSGRQFSNSRSEMNVSTLELGDSALYLCASSLEQGTFGTEAFFGQGTRLTVV.

The genes are TRBV30 and TRBJ1-1; D might be TRBD1 (5 bases). Trimming pared 1 base from V and 0 bases from J, leaving 18 bases between. Germline V gives CDR1 GTSNPN, CDR2 SVGIG (reference sequence). CDR3 length equals 17 residues. Here the CDR3 DNA reads TGTGCCTGGAGTGGGGGCAGGGCCGGACGCCTGAACACTGAAGCTTTCTTT. This sequence encodes CAWSGGRAGRLNTEAFF.

The rearrangement joins TRBV5-1 to TRBJ2-3; 7 nucleotides agree with TRBD2. Losses at the gene ends were 5 bases for V and 5 bases for J; bases not matched to a gene: 14. The CDR3 loop spans 16 amino acids. The germline CDR1 and CDR2 sequences are SGHRS and YFSETQ. This CDR3 is CASSMTGLAEVDTQYF. In DNA form, the CDR3 reads TGCGCCAGCAGTATGACGGGGCTAGCGGAAGTAGATACGCAGTATTTT.

The chain employs TRBV2 and TRBJ2-7; 7 bases map to TRBD1. The trim removed 6 bases at V and 6 bases at J, leaving 8 bases unmatched. Germline V gene lookup returns CDR1 SNHLY and CDR2 FYNNEI. This CDR3 has 13 residues. In nucleotides, the CDR3 is TGTGCCAGCAGGCACAACAGGGGAACCGAGCAGTACTTC. It specifies CASRHNRGTEQYF.

The genes are TRBV27 and TRBJ2-7; D is possibly TRBD1 (6 bases). The V gene's germline CDR1 is MNHEY and CDR2 SMNVEV (reference sequence). The CDR3 runs to 15 residues. Between the trimmed V and J ends, which lost 7 bases and 1 base, there was a span of 17 bases. The CDR3 coding sequence is TGTGCCAGCAAGGGGAACAGGGTTGGTTCCTACGAGCAGTACTTC. This sequence encodes CASKGNRVGSYEQYF.

The rearrangement uses TRBV4-2 and TRBJ2-3; 9 bases agree with TRBD2. The CDR3 covers 17 residues. Germline CDR1 and CDR2: LGHNA and YNFKEQ. J lost 0 bases, V lost 0 bases, and 4 bases had no gene match. CDR3: CASSQDKTSGSTDTQYF. The CDR3 region has the DNA TGTGCCAGCAGCCAAGATAAAACTAGCGGGAGCACAGATACGCAGTATTTT.

The rearrangement uses TRBV5-5 and TRBJ2-7; 7 bases line up with TRBD1. The junction had 12 bases not matched to a gene; V was cut back by 1 base and J by 2 bases. This CDR3 has 17 residues. CDR1 and CDR2 from the germline V gene are SGHKS and YYEKEE (reference sequence). CDR3 amino acids: CASSLRLGTATTYEQYF. CDR3 nucleotide sequence: TGTGCCAGCAGCTTGCGGTTAGGGACAGCTACTACCTACGAGCAGTACTTC.

This clone came up once. The chain links TRBV28 to TRBJ1-2; no firm D call. Deletions cut 4 bases from V and 6 bases from J, with 12 bases between. CDR3 length equals 13 residues. Germline CDR1 and CDR2: MDHEN and SYDVKM. The CDR3 protein is CASSSSIGDGYTF. The CDR3, as DNA: TGTGCCAGCAGTTCCTCCATCGGGGATGGCTACACCTTC.

The chain carries TRBV18 and TRBJ2-7; D is uncertain. V dropped 1 base and J dropped 3 bases, with 4 bases sitting between them. This CDR3 is built from 12 residues. Per germline, CDR1 KGHSH and CDR2 LQKENI. Here the CDR3 reads CASSPRHYEQYF. CDR3 sequence (DNA): TGTGCCAGCTCACCACGTCACTACGAGCAGTACTTC.

The chain recombines TRBV6-5 with TRBJ2-2, with no clear D. Looked up from germline, CDR1 is MNHEY and CDR2 is SVGAGI. The CDR3 runs to 13 residues. Trimming pared 5 bases from V and 6 bases from J, leaving 10 bases between. The CDR3 DNA reads as TGTGCCAGCAGTCACTACCAGGCCGGGGAGCTGTTTTTT. This codes for CASSHYQAGELFF.

The J gene is TRBJ1-2, the V gene TRBV11-2, with D possibly matching TRBD1 (6 bases). The CDR3 runs 17 residues. Per germline, CDR1 SGHAT and CDR2 FQNNGV. The V and J ends lost 0 bases and 8 bases respectively, with 22 bases between them. CDR3 nucleotide sequence: TGTGCCAGCAGCTTAGAAACCTCCAGGGGCCGGGGGGGAGGCTACACCTTC. Encoded protein: CASSLETSRGRGGGYTF.

V is TRBV28 and J is TRBJ2-1, with D tentatively TRBD1 (6 bases). With 4 bases removed from V and 7 bases from J, the gap between germline ends came to 11 bases. The CDR3 consists of 13 residues. Looked up from germline, CDR1 is MDHEN and CDR2 is SYDVKM. The CDR3 DNA follows: TGTGCCAGCAGTTGGACAGCCAGGAATGAGCAGTTCTTC. Protein product: CASSWTARNEQFF.

This chain connects TRBV5-1 to TRBJ2-3; TRBD1 is a possible D gene (5 bases). The CDR3 totals 14 residues. CDR1 is SGHRS, CDR2 YFSETQ, per germline. The germline V and J ends were trimmed by 4 bases and 2 bases, with 11 bases remaining between them. CDR3 bases: TGCGCCAGCAGCCTCGACAGAACCACAGATACGCAGTATTTT. Amino acids: CASSLDRTTDTQYF.

This clone is a singleton in its sample. V and J are TRBV5-4 and TRBJ1-6; 9 bases line up with TRBD1. There are 15 residues in the CDR3. V was clipped by 5 bases and J by 9 bases; unmatched bases: 9. Germline V gene sequence: CDR1 SGHNT, CDR2 YYREEE (reference sequence). The CDR3 protein is CASRAYGTGSSPLHF. The CDR3 DNA reads as TGTGCCAGCAGGGCCTACGGGACAGGGAGTTCACCCCTCCACTTT.

The CDR3 spells CASKGGTGWNQPQHF. CDR3 DNA sequence: TGTGCCAGCAAGGGCGGGACAGGATGGAATCAGCCCCAGCATTTT. The rearrangement joins TRBV28 to TRBJ1-5; TRBD1 matches at 8 bases. In germline, CDR1 is MDHEN, CDR2 SYDVKM. V trimming: 7 bases; J trimming: 4 bases; junction bases outside the gene matches: 9. The CDR3 runs to 15 residues. Combining the CDR3 with reference TRBV28 and TRBJ1-5 gives the whole variable domain DVKVTQSSRYLVKRTGEKVFLECVQDMDHENMFWYRQDPGLGLRLIYFSYDVKMKEKGDIPEGYSVSREKKERFSLILESASTNQTSMYLCASKGGTGWNQPQHFGDGTRLSIL.

This clone was detected only once. The chain carries TRBV29-1 and TRBJ1-3; tentative D call: TRBD1 (6 bases). The CDR3 length is 15 residues. Germline CDR1 reads SQVTM; CDR2 reads ANQGSEA. Trimming removed 5 bases from V and 0 bases from J, with 14 bases in between. This CDR3 is CSVTGLGNSGNTIYF. The CDR3 DNA follows: TGCAGCGTTACAGGGTTAGGTAACTCTGGAAACACCATATATTTT. Full variable domain (remainder filled in from reference TRBV29-1 and TRBJ1-3): SAVISQKPSRDICQRGTSLTIQCQVDSQVTMMFWYRQQPGQSLTLIATANQGSEATYESGFVIDKFPISRPNLTFSTLTVSNMSPEDSSIYLCSVTGLGNSGNTIYFGEGSWLTVV.

The chain links TRBV6-5 to TRBJ1-6; 11 bases match TRBD1. The length of the CDR3 is 14 residues. J was trimmed by 9 bases and V by 8 bases; bases with no gene match: 6. CDR1 and CDR2 (germline): MNHEY, SVGAGI. Here the CDR3 DNA reads TGTGCCAGCGGGTCCGGGACAGGGGGTTCACCCCTCCACTTT. Encoded protein: CASGSGTGGSPLHF.

A few counts support this clone. This chain joins TRBV28 and TRBJ1-1; D is uncertain. In germline, CDR1 is MDHEN, CDR2 SYDVKM. The germline V and J ends were trimmed by 3 bases and 10 bases, with 9 bases remaining between them. The CDR3 is 11 amino acids. CDR3 coding DNA: TGTGCCAGCAGTTTTCCTCGGGGAGCTTTCTTT. This sequence encodes CASSFPRGAFF.

This clone was counted a single time. The chain is built from TRBV5-1 and TRBJ1-6; the D gene is possibly TRBD1 (6 bases). The V end was cut by 4 bases, the J end by 10 bases, with 15 bases between. The V gene's germline CDR1 is SGHRS and CDR2 YFSETQ. The CDR3 contains 14 residues. The CDR3 DNA is TGCGCCAGCAGCACCCCAGGGGCAGGCTCACCCCTCCACTTT. Residues: CASSTPGAGSPLHF. The entire variable domain, with the rest obtained from reference TRBV5-1 and TRBJ1-6, is as follows: KAGVTQTPRYLIKTRGQQVTLSCSPISGHRSVSWYQQTPGQGLQFLFEYFSETQRNKGNFPGRFSGRQFSNSRSEMNVSTLELGDSALYLCASSTPGAGSPLHFGNGTRLTVT.

The chain couples TRBV4-1 to TRBJ2-7; TRBD1 matches 7 bases. Germline CDR1 reads MGHRA; CDR2 reads YSYEKL. J was trimmed by 4 bases and V by 4 bases; bases with no gene match: 10. The CDR3 runs 15 residues. As DNA, the CDR3 is TGCGCCAGCAGCCGTCAGGGGGACCGTTCGTACGAGCAGTACTTC. Translating gives CASSRQGDRSYEQYF.

The V and J genes are TRBV27 and TRBJ2-1; tentative D call: TRBD2 (5 bases). The CDR3 runs to 13 residues. CDR1 and CDR2 (germline): MNHEY, SMNVEV (reference sequence). V was cut by 6 bases and J by 7 bases, with 13 bases left in between. The CDR3 bases are TGTGCCAGCAGGACTGCGAGCGGAAATGAGCAGTTCTTC. As protein: CASRTASGNEQFF.

This clone was observed a few times. The CDR3 DNA reads as TGTGCCATCAGTCCGGGACAGGGGAGATCGAACACTGAAGCTTTCTTT. Amino acid sequence: CAISPGQGRSNTEAFF. This chain connects TRBV10-3 to TRBJ1-1, with 10 bases that match TRBD1. Germline V lookup: CDR1 ENHRY, CDR2 SYGVKD. This CDR3 region has 16 residues. Unmatched junction bases numbered 7, after V lost 5 bases and J lost 1 base.

This clone was observed once. The J gene is TRBJ1-1, the V gene TRBV18; D gene ambiguous. This CDR3 region has 14 residues. Germline V gene sequence: CDR1 KGHSH, CDR2 LQKENI. Trimming stripped 3 bases from V and 0 bases from J, with 8 bases between. The CDR3 sequence: CASSPAELNTEAFF. The CDR3 DNA follows: TGTGCCAGCTCACCGGCGGAATTGAACACTGAAGCTTTCTTT.

The chain has TRBV5-1 and TRBJ2-7; 10 positions agree with TRBD1. The V gene's germline CDR1 is SGHRS and CDR2 YFSETQ. This CDR3 spans 17 amino acids. V was pared by 10 bases and J by 5 bases, with 21 bases of the junction left unmatched. The CDR3 sequence is CASQGYTGQGLMDEQYF. The DNA for the CDR3 is TGCGCCTCCCAAGGATATACGGGACAGGGGCTAATGGACGAGCAGTACTTC.

Written as DNA, the CDR3 is TGTGCCAGCTCACCACAGGGAGGCACTGAAGCTTTCTTT. It encodes CASSPQGGTEAFF. V is TRBV18 and J is TRBJ1-1; no definite D call. CDR1 and CDR2 (germline): KGHSH, LQKENI. With 1 base removed from V and 4 bases from J, the gap between germline ends came to 7 bases. The CDR3 contains 13 residues.

The rearrangement uses TRBV19 and TRBJ2-1, with 10 positions matching TRBD2. V was clipped by 4 bases and J by 0 bases; unmatched bases: 9. Germline V CDR1 and CDR2: LNHDA, SQIVND (reference sequence). CDR3 length: 18 amino acids. The CDR3 spells CASSRYLAGASSYNEQFF. The DNA of the CDR3 is TGTGCCAGTAGTAGGTACCTAGCGGGGGCGAGCTCCTACAATGAGCAGTTCTTC.

The chain couples TRBV14 to TRBJ1-2; TRBD1 is a possible D gene (6 bases). Germline V gives CDR1 SGHDN, CDR2 FVKESK. Trimming cost V 4 bases and J 8 bases, with 23 bases left between them. The CDR3 length is 16 residues. The CDR3 region has the DNA TGTGCCAGCAGCCCTGGGCGGGGGGGCTGGCCTCGCGGCTACACCTTC. Translated: CASSPGRGGWPRGYTF.

The CDR3 bases are TGTGCCAGCACCAGACACGGACAGGGTAACGAAAAACTGTTTTTT. Translation gives CASTRHGQGNEKLFF. V usage is TRBV7-9 and J usage is TRBJ1-4; 8 bases fit TRBD1. CDR3 length: 15 residues. CDR1 SEHNR and CDR2 FQNEAQ come from the germline V gene (reference sequence). Trimming took 7 bases from V and 8 from J; bases not matched to a gene: 12.